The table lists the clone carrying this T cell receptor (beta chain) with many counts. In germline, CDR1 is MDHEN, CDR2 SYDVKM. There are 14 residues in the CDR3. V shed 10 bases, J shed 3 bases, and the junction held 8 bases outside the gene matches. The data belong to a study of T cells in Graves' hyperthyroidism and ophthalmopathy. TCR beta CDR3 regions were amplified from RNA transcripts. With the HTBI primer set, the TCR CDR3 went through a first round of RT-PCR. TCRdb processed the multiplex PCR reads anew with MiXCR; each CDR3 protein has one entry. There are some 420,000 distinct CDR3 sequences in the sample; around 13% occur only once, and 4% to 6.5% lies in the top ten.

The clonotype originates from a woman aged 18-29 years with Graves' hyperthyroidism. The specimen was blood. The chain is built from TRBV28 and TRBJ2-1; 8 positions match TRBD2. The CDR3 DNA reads TGTGCCATTACGACTAGCGAGGGCTACAATGAGCAGTTCTTC. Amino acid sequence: CAITTSEGYNEQFF.